This is a list of T cell receptor beta chains from one sample in a study of T cells in Graves' hyperthyroidism and ophthalmopathy. TCRdb passed the multiplex PCR reads through MiXCR, listing each CDR3 protein once. The sample consists of approximately 510,000 distinct CDR3 sequences, less than 25% of them appearing once. Sample: blood. The source is a man between 18 and 29 years old with Graves' hyperthyroidism. CDR3s include the opening cysteine and the closing phenylalanine or tryptophan.

V gene: TRBV30; CDR3 length: 13; CDR3 protein: CAWSVGAPNEQYF
V gene: TRBV6-1; CDR3 length: 14; CDR3 protein: CASNPGTTIYGYTF
V gene: TRBV6-2/TRBV6-3; CDR3 length: 14; CDR3 protein: CASKGRWDNQPQHF
V gene: TRBV24-1; CDR3 length: 16; CDR3 protein: CATSDSTQSFQETQYF
V gene: TRBV10-3; CDR3 length: 13; CDR3 protein: CAISGPGEAGYTF
V gene: TRBV20-1; CDR3 length: 13; CDR3 protein: CSGTGIPGTEAFF
V gene: TRBV6-1; CDR3 length: 16; CDR3 protein: CASRSPETPHTGELFF
V gene: TRBV7-9; CDR3 length: 13; CDR3 protein: CASNPPSRETQYF
V gene: TRBV2; CDR3 length: 16; CDR3 protein: CASSEVPGTGAGELFF
V gene: TRBV28; CDR3 length: 14; CDR3 protein: CASSLTGGVSPLHF
V gene: TRBV7-2; CDR3 length: 13; CDR3 protein: CASSYKTGHTIYF
V gene: TRBV15; CDR3 length: 15; CDR3 protein: CATSRGMDLGYGYTF
V gene: TRBV12-3/TRBV12-4; CDR3 length: 12; CDR3 protein: CASSFGGEPQHF
V gene: TRBV29-1; CDR3 length: 13; CDR3 protein: CSVPGQGNYGYTF
V gene: TRBV28; CDR3 length: 13; CDR3 protein: CASSLLRSYEQYF
V gene: TRBV7-2; CDR3 length: 15; CDR3 protein: CASSSTLTSAGELFF
V gene: TRBV28; CDR3 length: 15; CDR3 protein: CASSLVLAKVETQYF
V gene: TRBV30; CDR3 length: 17; CDR3 protein: CAWSVSSGTGYMYEQYF
V gene: TRBV29-1; CDR3 length: 14; CDR3 protein: CSVGRSGTPREAFF
V gene: TRBV5-1; CDR3 length: 13; CDR3 protein: CASSAGTDYGYTF
V gene: TRBV19; CDR3 length: 11; CDR3 protein: CASRKRDEQYF
V gene: TRBV11-2; CDR3 length: 14; CDR3 protein: CASSLDRDSYGYTF
V gene: TRBV12-3/TRBV12-4; CDR3 length: 13; CDR3 protein: CASSIRTATEAFF
V gene: TRBV2; CDR3 length: 16; CDR3 protein: CASSETSHGINYGYTF
V gene: TRBV12-3/TRBV12-4; CDR3 length: 22; CDR3 protein: CASSLSWAGTTRETRELYEQYF
V gene: TRBV12-5; CDR3 length: 16; CDR3 protein: CASGLVVRGTAYEQYF
V gene: TRBV5-1; CDR3 length: 16; CDR3 protein: CASSLYRGGNRETQYF
V gene: TRBV7-9; CDR3 length: 13; CDR3 protein: CASSPGGVETQYF
V gene: TRBV20-1; CDR3 length: 16; CDR3 protein: CSACRGLAGGGHEQYF
V gene: TRBV12-3/TRBV12-4; CDR3 length: 13; CDR3 protein: CASSPRGSYGYTF
V gene: TRBV6-1; CDR3 length: 15; CDR3 protein: CASRDLLGNNQPQHF
V gene: TRBV28; CDR3 length: 15; CDR3 protein: CASSSTFGDGNTIYF
V gene: TRBV19; CDR3 length: 13; CDR3 protein: CASSDYMNTEAFF
V gene: TRBV6-1; CDR3 length: 13; CDR3 protein: CASTGGHNTEAFF
V gene: TRBV29-1; CDR3 length: 13; CDR3 protein: CSVDLQGANEQYF
V gene: TRBV25-1; CDR3 length: 13; CDR3 protein: CASRGTGRTEAFF
V gene: TRBV18; CDR3 length: 13; CDR3 protein: CASSPPGLDEQYF
V gene: TRBV6-2/TRBV6-3; CDR3 length: 14; CDR3 protein: CASSYSGEGYIQYF
V gene: TRBV9; CDR3 length: 14; CDR3 protein: CASSPGQGRDGYTF
V gene: TRBV4-1; CDR3 length: 16; CDR3 protein: CASSQDPGANTGELFF
V gene: TRBV6-2/TRBV6-3; CDR3 length: 16; CDR3 protein: CASSGPGGGASGELFF
V gene: TRBV2; CDR3 length: 13; CDR3 protein: CASSGGTPYEQYF
V gene: TRBV30; CDR3 length: 13; CDR3 protein: CACLGTANYGYTF
V gene: TRBV20-1; CDR3 length: 13; CDR3 protein: CSFGGQGRYEQYF
V gene: TRBV11-2; CDR3 length: 18; CDR3 protein: CASSGTTRTSGRQETQYF
V gene: TRBV9; CDR3 length: 14; CDR3 protein: CASSVSGYGNTIYF
V gene: TRBV28; CDR3 length: 12; CDR3 protein: CASASLGETQYF
V gene: TRBV20-1; CDR3 length: 13; CDR3 protein: CSARKQGAYEQYF
V gene: TRBV16; CDR3 length: 17; CDR3 protein: CASSQLGVSPGQGMTFF
V gene: TRBV30; CDR3 length: 12; CDR3 protein: CAWSTGGSEQYF
V gene: TRBV12-3/TRBV12-4; CDR3 length: 13; CDR3 protein: CASSLSGSYEQYF
V gene: TRBV28; CDR3 length: 14; CDR3 protein: CASSFGQYESGQFF
V gene: TRBV4-1; CDR3 length: 17; CDR3 protein: CASSLGLAGGSKNIQYF
V gene: TRBV6-1; CDR3 length: 13; CDR3 protein: CASSELGQGTQHF
V gene: TRBV12-5; CDR3 length: 14; CDR3 protein: CASGSRTRGETQYF
V gene: TRBV28; CDR3 length: 15; CDR3 protein: CASSLPRSANYGYTF
V gene: TRBV14; CDR3 length: 13; CDR3 protein: CASSQRSGNTIYF
V gene: TRBV11-1; CDR3 length: 16; CDR3 protein: CASSLRDGGAREKLFF
V gene: TRBV2; CDR3 length: 14; CDR3 protein: CASSEKWGNYGYTF